These T cell receptor beta chains were read from a single sample in a study of T cells after yellow fever vaccination. TCRdb reprocessed the 5' RACE reads with MiXCR, giving one entry per CDR3 protein. Among over 300,000 distinct CDR3 sequences listed, over 3.5% were seen once. The input for sequencing was PBMCs, taken 5 days after the yellow fever booster vaccination. The receptors derive from a man aged 18 to 30 who received the YFV17D yellow fever vaccine. Both conserved end residues are part of each CDR3. A D gene is named only where the DNA matches it firmly. Size tells how often a clone was seen (once, few, many) or the class of an expanded clone, and some rows leave it out.

D	size	length	V	J	CDR3	DNA
NA	NA	15	TRBV20-1	TRBJ2-6	CSARGPGSGANVLTF	TGCAGTGCTAGAGGGCCCGGCTCTGGGGCCAACGTCCTGACTTTC
TRBD2	many	18	TRBV4-2	TRBJ2-1	CASSPGTSGEALYNEQFF	TGTGCCAGCAGCCCTGGGACTAGCGGGGAGGCCCTGTACAATGAGCAGTTCTTC
TRBD1	many	15	TRBV7-9	TRBJ1-4	CASSRPGQGHEKLFF	TGTGCCAGCAGCCGTCCGGGACAGGGTCATGAAAAACTGTTTTTT
NA	NA	14	TRBV4-1	TRBJ2-3	CASSETRSTDTQYF	TGCGCCAGCAGCGAGACTAGGTCAACAGATACGCAGTATTTT
NA	few	12	TRBV12-3/TRBV12-4	TRBJ1-5	CASSTVEQPQHF	TGTGCCAGCAGTACAGTGGAACAGCCCCAGCATTTT
NA	few	13	TRBV18	TRBJ1-1	CASSSGTNTEAFF	TGTGCCAGCTCATCCGGGACGAACACTGAAGCTTTCTTT
TRBD1	few	16	TRBV6-2/TRBV6-3	TRBJ2-3	CASSYGDRGSTDTQYF	TGTGCCAGCAGTTACGGGGACAGAGGAAGCACAGATACGCAGTATTTT
NA	NA	16	TRBV7-2	TRBJ2-3	CASSLWARAGPDTQYF	TGTGCCAGCAGCTTATGGGCCAGGGCGGGCCCAGATACGCAGTATTTT
TRBD2	many	15	TRBV5-1	TRBJ2-5	CASSDSSGGMETQYF	TGCGCCAGCAGCGACTCTAGCGGGGGCATGGAGACCCAGTACTTC
NA	NA	14	TRBV27	TRBJ2-3	CASSPRATTDTQYF	TGTGCCAGCAGCCCGCGGGCCACCACAGATACGCAGTATTTT
NA	few	15	TRBV10-3	TRBJ1-4	CAISDSRGAREKLFF	TGTGCCATCAGTGACTCCCGGGGGGCGCGGGAAAAACTGTTTTTT
NA	many	13	TRBV11-2	TRBJ2-5	CASSEQGRETQYF	TGTGCCAGCAGCGAACAGGGCCGAGAGACCCAGTACTTC
NA	few	14	TRBV19	TRBJ2-7	CASRGRDTFYEQYF	TGTGCCAGTAGGGGCCGGGACACCTTCTACGAGCAGTACTTC
NA	few	14	TRBV18	TRBJ2-1	CASSPPTTSGEQFF	TGTGCCAGCTCACCACCTACTACTTCCGGGGAGCAGTTCTTC
NA	few	14	TRBV20-1	TRBJ1-3	CSARASLSGNTIYF	TGCAGTGCTAGAGCCAGCCTCTCTGGAAACACCATATATTTT
TRBD1	few	14	TRBV20-1	TRBJ1-1	CSARGSGGAAEAFF	TGCAGTGCTAGAGGATCAGGGGGAGCGGCTGAAGCTTTCTTT
TRBD2	few	17	TRBV7-9	TRBJ2-5	CASSPTLLAGDQETQYF	TGTGCCAGCAGCCCTACACTACTAGCGGGGGACCAAGAGACCCAGTACTTC
NA	few	12	TRBV6-1	TRBJ1-1	CASSEAIREAFF	TGTGCCAGCAGTGAAGCGATCCGGGAGGCTTTCTTT
NA	many	16	TRBV5-5	TRBJ2-5	CASSSERRALGETQYF	TGTGCCAGCAGCTCGGAACGCAGGGCCTTGGGGGAGACCCAGTACTTC
NA	few	16	TRBV3-1	TRBJ1-1	CASSQGWADLPTEAFF	TGTGCCAGCAGCCAAGGTTGGGCCGACCTTCCCACTGAAGCTTTCTTT
NA	NA	14	TRBV12-3/TRBV12-4	TRBJ2-7	CASSSHGDTYEQYF	TGTGCCAGCAGTTCCCACGGTGACACCTACGAGCAGTACTTC
NA	NA	15	TRBV4-1	TRBJ2-1	CASSQAQGRPFEQFF	TGCGCCAGCAGCCAAGCTCAGGGGAGGCCTTTTGAGCAGTTCTTC
TRBD1	NA	20	TRBV6-6	TRBJ1-6	CASRHLPDRRISSVNSPLHF	TGTGCCAGCAGACACCTACCGGACAGGCGGATCTCCTCGGTTAATTCACCCCTCCACTTT
NA	few	16	TRBV7-2	TRBJ2-2	CASSPGTASPTGELFF	TGTGCCAGCAGCCCCGGGACTGCCTCCCCCACCGGGGAGCTGTTTTTT
NA	NA	15	TRBV12-3/TRBV12-4	TRBJ1-4	CASSFGRWANEKLFF	TGTGCCAGCAGTTTCGGGCGGTGGGCTAATGAAAAACTGTTTTTT
NA	few	15	TRBV7-9	TRBJ1-1	CASSSATGRNTEAFF	TGTGCCAGCAGCTCTGCGACAGGCCGGAACACTGAAGCTTTCTTT
NA	few	14	TRBV29-1	TRBJ2-7	CSALIGTPSYEQYF	TGCAGCGCCCTGATCGGGACACCATCCTACGAGCAGTACTTC
NA	few	14	TRBV2	TRBJ1-2	CASSELGGSRGYTF	TGTGCCAGCAGTGAATTGGGGGGATCTCGGGGCTACACCTTC
TRBD1	many	13	TRBV5-1	TRBJ2-1	CASSVRGGDEQFF	TGCGCCAGCAGCGTGAGAGGGGGCGATGAGCAGTTCTTC
NA	NA	15	TRBV5-5	TRBJ1-1	CASTQNMAMNTEAFF	TGTGCCAGCACCCAGAACATGGCGATGAACACTGAAGCTTTCTTT
NA	NA	15	TRBV4-3	TRBJ1-6	CASSQEVGETSPLHF	TGCGCCAGCAGCCAAGAGGTAGGGGAGACTTCACCCCTCCACTTT
NA	many	15	TRBV18	TRBJ2-5	CASSLDPGRTGTQYF	TGTGCCAGCTCCCTAGACCCGGGCCGTACCGGGACCCAGTACTTC
NA	few	14	TRBV6-1	TRBJ1-1	CASFFASGPTEAFF	TGTGCCAGCTTCTTTGCCTCAGGTCCCACTGAAGCTTTCTTT
NA	NA	13	TRBV5-1	TRBJ2-5	CASSLQPQETQYF	TGCGCCAGCAGCTTACAGCCCCAAGAGACCCAGTACTTC
NA	few	13	TRBV5-1	TRBJ1-6	CASHRYSNSPLHF	TGCGCCAGTCACAGGTACTCTAATTCACCCCTCCACTTT
TRBD1	NA	16	TRBV20-1	TRBJ2-6	CSASDRAPSGANVLTF	TGCAGTGCGAGCGACAGGGCCCCGTCTGGGGCCAACGTCCTGACTTTC
NA	NA	13	TRBV18	TRBJ1-2	CASSPGGHYGYTF	TGTGCCAGCTCACCAGGCGGTCACTATGGCTACACCTTC
NA	NA	16	TRBV9	TRBJ2-1	CASSGGTVRSYNEQFF	TGTGCCAGCAGCGGTGGTACCGTGCGGTCCTACAATGAGCAGTTCTTC
NA	NA	15	TRBV5-1	TRBJ2-1	CASSLARGGYNEQFF	TGCGCCAGCAGCTTGGCCAGGGGAGGGTACAATGAGCAGTTCTTC
NA	few	15	TRBV28	TRBJ1-4	CASYPQGEGPEKLFF	TGTGCCAGTTACCCCCAGGGAGAGGGTCCTGAAAAACTGTTTTTT
TRBD1	many	15	TRBV5-1	TRBJ1-5	CASSLQGGGNQPQHF	TGCGCCAGCAGCTTACAGGGGGGGGGTAATCAGCCCCAGCATTTT
NA	NA	15	TRBV6-5	TRBJ2-3	CASSSQTQGTDTQYF	TGTGCCAGCAGTTCTCAGACCCAGGGCACAGATACGCAGTATTTT